A single sample gave rise to the 8 T cell receptor beta chains below, sequenced in a study of Graves' ophthalmopathy and Graves' hyperthyroidism. RNA transcripts yielded amplified TCR beta CDR3 regions. An opening RT-PCR round employed HTBI primers and preceded a second-round multiplex PCR. TCRdb ran MiXCR on the multiplex PCR reads and lists one entry per CDR3 protein. In the table there are hundreds of thousands of distinct CDR3 sequences, about two fifths of which are singletons. The source material was peripheral blood. These receptors were collected from an adult man with Graves' ophthalmopathy.

Turning to this clonotype: A clone one base away is much larger, so this may be a read error. The chain joins TRBV7-9 to TRBJ2-5, with 8 bases matching TRBD1. CDR1 is SEHNR and CDR2 is FQNEAQ in the germline V gene (reference sequence). The CDR3 length is 14 residues. CDR3 bases: TGTGCCAGCAGTTATGGACAGGGTCAAGAGACCCGGTACTTC. It yields the protein CASSYGQGQETRYF.

Remarks on this clonotype: A much larger clone is a single base away; this may be a read error. The chain combines TRBV20-1 with TRBJ1-5; D remains unclear. In germline, CDR1 is DFQATT, CDR2 SNEGSKA (reference sequence). V was pared by 3 bases and J by 7 bases, with 16 bases between. The CDR3 extends over 14 amino acids. The CDR3 spells CSASPGGSRQPQHF. As DNA, the CDR3 is TGCAGTGCTAGCCCCGGCGGTAGTCGGCAGCCCCAGCATTTT.

This clonotype was seen at least ten times. The rearrangement uses TRBV29-1 and TRBJ1-3; 11 bases agree with TRBD1. The CDR3 covers 14 residues. Trimming removed 3 bases from V and 4 bases from J; junction bases left unmatched: 2. The germline V gene encodes CDR1 SQVTM and CDR2 ANQGSEA. The CDR3 reads CSVEDRGLGNTIYF. The DNA for the CDR3 is TGCAGCGTTGAGGACAGGGGGCTCGGAAACACCATATATTTT.

J is TRBJ2-7 and V is TRBV6-1; 7 nucleotides match TRBD1. V shed 3 bases and J 3 bases; nucleotides not matched to a gene: 11. Per germline, CDR1 MNHNS and CDR2 SASEGT. The CDR3 extends over 16 amino acids. This CDR3 reads CASSDIPDRAVYEQYF. The CDR3 DNA sequence: TGTGCCAGCAGTGATATCCCTGACAGGGCAGTCTACGAGCAGTACTTC.

Many counts were recorded for this clonotype. V and J are TRBV15 and TRBJ1-4; D is uncertain. The V gene lost 1 base and the J gene lost 0 bases, with 9 bases spanning the gap. The CDR3 loop spans 16 amino acids. Germline CDR1 LNHNV, CDR2 YYDKDF (reference sequence). CDR3 bases: TGTGCCACCAGCAGAGGTGAAAGAGCAACTAATGAAAAACTGTTTTTT. Its translation is CATSRGERATNEKLFF.

Many counts were recorded for this clonotype. The chain is built from TRBV7-8 and TRBJ1-5; 8 bases map to TRBD1. Per the germline V gene, CDR1 is SGHVS and CDR2 is FQNEAQ. The V segment lost 3 bases and the J segment 7 bases; nucleotides outside the gene matches: 8. The CDR3 is 15 amino acids. The CDR3 here is CASSLGTGGGQPQHF. The CDR3 DNA follows: TGTGCCAGCAGCTTGGGGACAGGCGGCGGACAGCCCCAGCATTTT.

This clonotype was found a few times. The chain recombines TRBV6-6 with TRBJ1-5; a possible D gene is TRBD1 (6 bases). This CDR3 is built from 16 residues. Germline-derived CDR1 and CDR2 are MNHNY and SVGAGI (reference sequence). Trimming pared 5 bases from V and 6 bases from J, leaving 20 bases between. This chain's CDR3 is CASSPTQQGARQPQHF. The CDR3 nucleotides read TGTGCCAGCAGTCCAACACAACAGGGCGCCCGTCAGCCCCAGCATTTT.

In nucleotides, the CDR3 is TGTGCCACCAGCAGAGATAGCAGGGAAGGGGAAAAACTGTTTTTT. Residues: CATSRDSREGEKLFF. The chain recombines TRBV15 with TRBJ1-4; TRBD1 might be the D (5 bases). The CDR3 sequence is 15 residues long. Trimming removed 0 bases from V and 8 bases from J, with 13 bases in between. The germline gives CDR1 LNHNV, CDR2 YYDKDF (reference sequence).